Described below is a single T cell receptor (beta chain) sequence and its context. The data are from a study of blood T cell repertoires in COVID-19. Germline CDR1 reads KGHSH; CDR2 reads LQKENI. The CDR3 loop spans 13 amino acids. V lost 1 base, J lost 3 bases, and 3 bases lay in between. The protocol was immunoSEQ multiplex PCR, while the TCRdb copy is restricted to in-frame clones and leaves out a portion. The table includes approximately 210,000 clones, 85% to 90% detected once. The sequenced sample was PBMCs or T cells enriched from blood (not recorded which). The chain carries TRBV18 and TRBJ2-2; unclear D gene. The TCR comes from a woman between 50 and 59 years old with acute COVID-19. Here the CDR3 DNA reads TGTGCCAGCTCACCACTAGACACCGGGGAGCTGTTTTTT. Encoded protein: CASSPLDTGELFF.